This T cell receptor (beta chain) was sequenced during a study of Ad26.COV2.S vaccination and SARS-CoV-2 variants. Overall study: The study gave Ad26.COV2.S intramuscularly, once or twice 56 days apart. The study, taken as a whole, reports: Spike-specific responses of CD8+ and CD4+ T cells were reported to display substantial breadth after vaccination. Comparability of non-spike TCR breadth was observed across vaccine and placebo recipients.

Treatment reported: some 19 received Ad26.COV2.S at low or high dose, single or two shots; several received placebo; per-sample allocation not given. After the first vaccine or placebo injection, samples were drawn on day 63. This adult donor, from Boston, was 18-55 years old. The V gene's germline CDR1 is WNHNN and CDR2 SYGVQD (reference sequence). V shed 11 bases and J 3 bases; nucleotides not matched to a gene: 9. The CDR3 contains 14 residues. Using immunoSEQ multiplex PCR, the repertoire was profiled, and TCRdb retains in-frame clones only, with some absent. The sample contains 300,000 to 350,000 clones, 86% of which appear only once. Remarks on this clone: Its antigen is still unknown.

The chain links TRBV10-1 to TRBJ2-2; TRBD2 aligns across 7 bases. The receptor was isolated from a person aged 18-65 years who received the Ad26.COV2.S COVID-19 vaccine or a placebo. Here the sequenced sample was peripheral blood, taken in a trial of Ad26.COV2.S vaccine versus placebo. CDR3 in amino acids: CAERSRGDTGELFF. In DNA form, the CDR3 reads TGCGCCGAGAGGTCCCGGGGGGACACCGGGGAGCTGTTTTTT.